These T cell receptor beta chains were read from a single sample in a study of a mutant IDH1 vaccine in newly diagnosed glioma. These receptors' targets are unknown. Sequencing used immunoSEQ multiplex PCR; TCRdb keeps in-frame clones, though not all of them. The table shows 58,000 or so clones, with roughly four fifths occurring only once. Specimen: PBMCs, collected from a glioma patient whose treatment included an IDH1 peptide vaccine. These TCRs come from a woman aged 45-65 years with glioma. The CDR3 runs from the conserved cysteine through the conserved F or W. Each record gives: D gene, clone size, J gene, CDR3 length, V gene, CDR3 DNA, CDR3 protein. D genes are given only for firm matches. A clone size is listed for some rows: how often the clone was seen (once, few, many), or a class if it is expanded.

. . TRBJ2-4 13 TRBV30 TGTGCCTGGTGTCCCCCAGCCAAAAACATTCAGTACTTC CAWCPPAKNIQYF
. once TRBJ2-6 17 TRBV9 TGTGCCAGCAGCGAGTCCGGGACCCCCTCTGGGGCCAACGTCCTGACTTTC CASSESGTPSGANVLTF
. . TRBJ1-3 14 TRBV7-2 TGTGCCAGCAGCTCGAGATACTCTGGAAACACCATATATTTT CASSSRYSGNTIYF
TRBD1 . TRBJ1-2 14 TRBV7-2 TGTGCCAGCAGCGTGGGGACAGTCGATTATGGCTACACCTTC CASSVGTVDYGYTF
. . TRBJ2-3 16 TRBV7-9 TGTGCCAGCAGCCGAAGCTTCGACAGTTTGGGGGATACGCAGTATTTT CASSRSFDSLGDTQYF
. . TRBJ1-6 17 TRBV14 TGTGCCAGCAGCCCACGGGGGGGACGCTCCTATAATTCACCCCTCCACTTT CASSPRGGRSYNSPLHF
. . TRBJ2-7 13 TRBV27 TGTGCCAGCAGTTTTAAGGACTCCTACGAGCAGTACTTC CASSFKDSYEQYF
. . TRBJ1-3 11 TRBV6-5 TGTGCCAGCCGCAACGGGGACACCATATATTTT CASRNGDTIYF
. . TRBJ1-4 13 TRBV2 TGTGCCAGTCAAGGGGGGACTAATGAAAAACTGTTTTTT CASQGGTNEKLFF
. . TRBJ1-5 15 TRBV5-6 TGTGCCAGCAGCTTACAAGGGTTAAGCAATCAGCCCCAGCATTTT CASSLQGLSNQPQHF
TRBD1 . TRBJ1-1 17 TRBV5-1 TGCGCCAGCAGCTTGGCCTATGCAGGGGGGGGGAACACTGAAGCTTTCTTT CASSLAYAGGGNTEAFF
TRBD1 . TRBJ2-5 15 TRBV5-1 TGCGCCAGCAGCCCAACCGACAGGGTGGAGGAGACCCAGTACTTC CASSPTDRVEETQYF
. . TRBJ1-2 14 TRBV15 TGTGCCACCAGCAGTGCGGGGGCGATTGGCGGCTACACCTTC CATSSAGAIGGYTF
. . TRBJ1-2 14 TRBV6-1 TGTGCCAGCAGTGGGCAGGGCCCTTCCTATGGCTACACCTTC CASSGQGPSYGYTF
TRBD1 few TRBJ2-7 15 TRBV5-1 TGCGCCAGCAGCCCTACAGGACAGGGAGCCTACGAGCAGTACTTC CASSPTGQGAYEQYF
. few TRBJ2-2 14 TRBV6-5 TGTGCCAGCAGTTACTGGGGGCTCACCGGGGAGCTGTTTTTT CASSYWGLTGELFF
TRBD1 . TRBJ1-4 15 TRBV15 TGTGCCACCAGCAGAGATAAGGGGGCGAATGAAAAACTGTTTTTT CATSRDKGANEKLFF
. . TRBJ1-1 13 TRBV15 TGTGCCACTGGGACGGACCCGTACACTGAAGCTTTCTTT CATGTDPYTEAFF
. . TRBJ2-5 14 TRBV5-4 TGTGCCAGCAGCCTCCTCGGGGGCAAAGAGACCCAGTACTTC CASSLLGGKETQYF
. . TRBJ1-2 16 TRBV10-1 TGCGCCAGCAGTGACTCGTTGGGTAGGGCCAACTATGGCTACACCTTC CASSDSLGRANYGYTF
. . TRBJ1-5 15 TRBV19 TGTGCCAGTAGTATAGAGGAAGGGGCAGGACAGCCCCAGCATTTT CASSIEEGAGQPQHF
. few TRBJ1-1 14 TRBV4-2 TGTGCCAGCAGCCGACCTAGACAGGCCCCTGAAGCTTTCTTT CASSRPRQAPEAFF
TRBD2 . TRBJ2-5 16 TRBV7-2 TGTGCCAGCAGCTTCTCCATAAGCGGGGGGGCTAAGACCCAGTACTTC CASSFSISGGAKTQYF
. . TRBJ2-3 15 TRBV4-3 TGCGCCAGCAGCCAAGATCCTGATCCTACAGATACGCAGTATTTT CASSQDPDPTDTQYF
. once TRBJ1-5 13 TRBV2 TGTGCCAGCAGACAGGGTAGCAATCAGCCCCAGCATTTT CASRQGSNQPQHF
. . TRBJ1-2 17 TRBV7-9 TGTGCCAGCAGCTTAGGGGGCCTAAGGGGGGCGTCTCAGGGCTACACCTTC CASSLGGLRGASQGYTF
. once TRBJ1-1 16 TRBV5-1 TGCGCCAGCAGCTTGGGGCAATTCCAGGGCAACACTGAAGCTTTCTTT CASSLGQFQGNTEAFF
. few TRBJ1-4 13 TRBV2 TGTGCCACTTCGACGGGAGGGGAGGAAAAACTGTTTTTT CATSTGGEEKLFF
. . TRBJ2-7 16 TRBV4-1 TGCGCCAGCAGCCAAGGCCTAAAGACAAACTACTACGAGCAGTACTTC CASSQGLKTNYYEQYF
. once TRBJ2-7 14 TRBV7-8 TGTGCCAGCAGCTTAGGAACAGGGAAGTACGAGCAGTACTTC CASSLGTGKYEQYF
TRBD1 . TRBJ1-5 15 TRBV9 TGTGCCAGCAGCGTGGGACAGGATAGCAATCAGCCCCAGCATTTT CASSVGQDSNQPQHF
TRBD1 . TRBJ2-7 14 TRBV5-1 TGCGCCAGCAGCCAGGGACAGGGGGCCTACGAGCAGTACTTC CASSQGQGAYEQYF
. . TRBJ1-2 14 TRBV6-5 TGTGCCAGCGCGTCGTATGGGGCGAACTATGGCTACACCTTC CASASYGANYGYTF
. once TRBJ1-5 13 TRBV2 TGTGCCAGCAACCCAACCAGCAATCAGCCCCAGCATTTT CASNPTSNQPQHF
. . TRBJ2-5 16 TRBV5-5 TGTGCCAGCAGCTCGCGGTTAGCAGAGGTTTCTGAGACCCAGTACTTC CASSSRLAEVSETQYF